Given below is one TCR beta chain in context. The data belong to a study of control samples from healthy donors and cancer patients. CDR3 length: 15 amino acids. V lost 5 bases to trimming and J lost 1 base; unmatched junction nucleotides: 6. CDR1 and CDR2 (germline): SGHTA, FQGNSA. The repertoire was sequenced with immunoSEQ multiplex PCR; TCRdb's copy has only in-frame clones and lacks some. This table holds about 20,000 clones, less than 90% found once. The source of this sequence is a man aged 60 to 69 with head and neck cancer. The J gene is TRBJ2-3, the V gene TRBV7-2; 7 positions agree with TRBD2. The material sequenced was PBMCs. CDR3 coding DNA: TGTGCCAGCAGCCGCGATCTAGCGGGCACAGATACGCAGTATTTT. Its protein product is CASSRDLAGTDTQYF.